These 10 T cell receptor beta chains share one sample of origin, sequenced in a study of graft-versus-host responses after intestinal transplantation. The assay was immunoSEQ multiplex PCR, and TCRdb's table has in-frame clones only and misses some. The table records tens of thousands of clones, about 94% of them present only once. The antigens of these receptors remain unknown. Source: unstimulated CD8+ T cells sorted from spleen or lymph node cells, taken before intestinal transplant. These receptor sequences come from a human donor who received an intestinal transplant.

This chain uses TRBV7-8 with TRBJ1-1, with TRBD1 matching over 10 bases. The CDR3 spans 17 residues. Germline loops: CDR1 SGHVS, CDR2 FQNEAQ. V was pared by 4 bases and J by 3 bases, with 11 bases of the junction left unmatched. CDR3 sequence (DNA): TGTGCCAGCAGCTCTCCCCGACAGGGGGCGGGGGACACTGAAGCTTTCTTT. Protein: CASSSPRQGAGDTEAFF.

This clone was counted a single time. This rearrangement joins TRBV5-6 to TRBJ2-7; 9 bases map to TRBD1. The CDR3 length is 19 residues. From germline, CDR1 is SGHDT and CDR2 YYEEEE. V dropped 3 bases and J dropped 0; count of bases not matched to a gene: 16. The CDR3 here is CASSSLLLDGDRVSYEQYF. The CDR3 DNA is TGTGCCAGCAGCTCTCTACTACTGGACGGGGACAGGGTCTCCTACGAGCAGTACTTC.

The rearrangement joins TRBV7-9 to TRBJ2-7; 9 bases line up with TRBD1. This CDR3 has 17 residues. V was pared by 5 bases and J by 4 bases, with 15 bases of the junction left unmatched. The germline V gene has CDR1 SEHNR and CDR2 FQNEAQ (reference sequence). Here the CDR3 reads CASSPPWGEQGAYEQYF. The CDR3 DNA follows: TGTGCCAGCAGCCCTCCCTGGGGGGAACAGGGGGCATACGAGCAGTACTTC.

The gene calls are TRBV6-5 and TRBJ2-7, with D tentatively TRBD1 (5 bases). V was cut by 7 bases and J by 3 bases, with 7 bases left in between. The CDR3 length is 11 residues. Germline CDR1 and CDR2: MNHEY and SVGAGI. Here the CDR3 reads CASTRDYEQYF. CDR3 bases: TGTGCCAGCACCAGGGACTACGAGCAGTACTTC.

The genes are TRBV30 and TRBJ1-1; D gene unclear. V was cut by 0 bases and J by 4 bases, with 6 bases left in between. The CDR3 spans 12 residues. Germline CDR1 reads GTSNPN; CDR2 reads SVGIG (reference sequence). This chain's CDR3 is CAWSVEGTEAFF. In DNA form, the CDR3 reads TGTGCCTGGAGTGTAGAGGGCACTGAAGCTTTCTTT.

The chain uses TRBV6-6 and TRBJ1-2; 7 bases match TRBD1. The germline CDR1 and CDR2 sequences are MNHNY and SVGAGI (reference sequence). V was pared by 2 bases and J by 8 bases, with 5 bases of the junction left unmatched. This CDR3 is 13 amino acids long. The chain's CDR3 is CASSYTGAGGYTF. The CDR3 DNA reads TGTGCCAGCAGTTACACAGGGGCGGGGGGCTACACCTTC.

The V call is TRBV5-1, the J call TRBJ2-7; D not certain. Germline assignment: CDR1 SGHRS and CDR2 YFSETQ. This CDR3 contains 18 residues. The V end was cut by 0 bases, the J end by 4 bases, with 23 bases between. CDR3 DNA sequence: TGCGCCAGCAGCTTGGTAGGTAGTTCCCCAATCTATGAATACGAGCAGTACTTC. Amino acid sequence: CASSLVGSSPIYEYEQYF.

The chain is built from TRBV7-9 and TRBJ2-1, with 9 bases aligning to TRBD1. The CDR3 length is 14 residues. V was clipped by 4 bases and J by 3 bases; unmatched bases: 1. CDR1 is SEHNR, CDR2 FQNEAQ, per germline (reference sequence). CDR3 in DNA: TGTGCCAGCAGCTCGGACAGGGGCTACAATGAGCAGTTCTTC. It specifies CASSSDRGYNEQFF.

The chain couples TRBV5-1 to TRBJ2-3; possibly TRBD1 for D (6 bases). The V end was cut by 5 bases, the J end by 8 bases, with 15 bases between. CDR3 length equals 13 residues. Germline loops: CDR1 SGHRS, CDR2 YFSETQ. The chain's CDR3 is CASRPTGLGTQYF. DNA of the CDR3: TGCGCCAGCAGACCAACAGGGTTAGGTACGCAGTATTTT.

The CDR3 nucleotides read TGTGCCAGCAGCCAAGAGGGTCGCGAGAACACCGGGGAGCTGTTTTTT. It yields the protein CASSQEGRENTGELFF. The gene calls are TRBV4-2 and TRBJ2-2, with D uncertain. V was cut by 0 bases and J by 1 base, with 9 bases left in between. Germline V gene data show CDR1 as LGHNA and CDR2 as YNFKEQ. This CDR3 comprises 16 residues.